This T cell receptor (beta chain) stems from a study of CD8 T cells in ankylosing spondylitis. Findings of the study overall: Reactive arthritis synovial fluid and blood were previously reported to contain some motif variants. Among TCR beta sequences, a motif of under ten highly homologous variants appeared characteristic of ankylosing spondylitis blood. Disease-linked clones reportedly showed significant enrichment in matched ankylosing spondylitis synovial fluid. Disease-linked clones bore a CD8+ phenotype, appearing relatively rarely in peripheral blood.

Of note for this clonotype: No antigen is known for it.

The germline gives CDR1 SGHNT, CDR2 YYREEE (reference sequence). The CDR3 extends over 14 amino acids. Quantitative 5'-RACE with molecular barcodes generated TCR beta libraries. From the 5' RACE reads, TCRdb called clonotypes with MiXCR, one entry per CDR3 protein. The table lists over 400,000 distinct CDR3 sequences, roughly a quarter of them singletons. The source is a male donor with ankylosing spondylitis. Sequences were obtained from blood, either unsorted or a sorted T cell fraction (not recorded which). J is TRBJ2-7 and V is TRBV5-4, with TRBD1 as a possible D gene (5 bases). DNA for the CDR3: TGTGCCAGCAGCTTGGGACAGAAGAGGTACGAGCATTACGTC. As protein: CASSLGQKRYEHYV.